Here is one T cell receptor (beta chain) with its context. The method was immunoSEQ multiplex PCR; TCRdb's version includes in-frame clones alone and lacks a portion of them. The sample yields roughly 250,000 clones, 70% to 90% seen once. The germline CDR1 and CDR2 sequences are SGHDN and FVKESK. V was clipped by 7 bases and J by 0 bases, with 15 bases between them. The CDR3 is made up of 15 amino acids. The data belong to a study of blood T cell repertoires in COVID-19. Study summary: T cells, B-cell-depleted T cells, or PBMCs supplied cDNA or gDNA.

V is TRBV14 and J is TRBJ1-1; possibly TRBD1 for D (5 bases). The clonotype originates from a middle-aged man with acute or convalescent COVID-19. What was sequenced was peripheral blood. DNA for the CDR3: TGTGCCAGCATGAAGACAGCCCTCATGAACACTGAAGCTTTCTTT. Its translation is CASMKTALMNTEAFF.